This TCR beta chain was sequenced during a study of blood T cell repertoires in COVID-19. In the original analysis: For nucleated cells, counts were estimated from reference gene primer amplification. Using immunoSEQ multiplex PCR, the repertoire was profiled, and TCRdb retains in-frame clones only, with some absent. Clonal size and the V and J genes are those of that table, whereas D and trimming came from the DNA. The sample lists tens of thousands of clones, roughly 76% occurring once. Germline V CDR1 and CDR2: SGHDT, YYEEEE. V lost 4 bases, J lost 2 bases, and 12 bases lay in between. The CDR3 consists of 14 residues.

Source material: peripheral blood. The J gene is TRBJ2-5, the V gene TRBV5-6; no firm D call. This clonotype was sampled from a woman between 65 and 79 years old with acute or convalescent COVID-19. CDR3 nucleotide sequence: TGTGCCAGCAGCCAGAGGTGGTTTCAAGAGACCCAGTACTTC. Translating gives CASSQRWFQETQYF.